Described below is a single T cell receptor beta chain sequence and its context. Its antigen remains unidentified. This specimen comes from a study of T cell responses to AZD1222 COVID-19 vaccine. Generated by immunoSEQ multiplex PCR, the TCRdb table keeps only in-frame clones and is missing some. The sample shows over 100,000 clones, roughly 89% of them seen only once. Study-level points and caveats: Most donors were white British, females outnumbered males, and clonal diversity was possibly underestimated. The reported proportion of spike-specific TCRs targeting unmutated variant regions was nearly half.

The material sequenced was peripheral blood, taken on day 0 of AZD1222 vaccination. The clonotype was recovered from an adult in good health.

The CDR3 DNA is TGTGCCAGCAGGCAGGGGGTCGGGGAGCTGTTTTTT. Translating it yields CASRQGVGELFF. The genes are TRBV6-5 and TRBJ2-2, with TRBD1 identical over 7 bases. J gave up 7 bases and V 6 bases, and 2 bases lay outside the gene matches. This CDR3 has 12 residues. In germline, CDR1 is MNHEY, CDR2 SVGAGI.